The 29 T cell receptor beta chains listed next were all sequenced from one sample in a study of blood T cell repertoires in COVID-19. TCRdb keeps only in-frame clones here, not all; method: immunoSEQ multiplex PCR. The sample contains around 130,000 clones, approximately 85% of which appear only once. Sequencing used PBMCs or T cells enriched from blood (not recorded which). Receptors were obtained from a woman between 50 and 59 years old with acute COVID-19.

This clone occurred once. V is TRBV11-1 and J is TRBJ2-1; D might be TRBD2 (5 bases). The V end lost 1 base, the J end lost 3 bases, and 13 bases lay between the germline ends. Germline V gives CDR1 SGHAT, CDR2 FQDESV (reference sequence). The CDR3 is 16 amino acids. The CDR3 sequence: CASSLVASTNYNEQFF. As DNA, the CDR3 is TGTGCCAGCAGCTTAGTAGCTAGCACCAACTACAATGAGCAGTTCTTC.

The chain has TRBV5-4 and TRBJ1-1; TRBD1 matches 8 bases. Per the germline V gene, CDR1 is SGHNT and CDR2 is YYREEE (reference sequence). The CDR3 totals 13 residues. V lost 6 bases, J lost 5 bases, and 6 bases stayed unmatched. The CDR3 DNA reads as TGTGCCAGCACCAGGGGGCAAGGGACTGAAGCTTTCTTT. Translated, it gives CASTRGQGTEAFF.

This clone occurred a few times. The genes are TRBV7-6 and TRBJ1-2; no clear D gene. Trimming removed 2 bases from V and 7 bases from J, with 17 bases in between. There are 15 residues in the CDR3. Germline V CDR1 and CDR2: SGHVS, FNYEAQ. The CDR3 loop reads CASSLSAADTSGYTF. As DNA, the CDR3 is TGTGCCAGCAGCTTAAGTGCAGCGGATACTTCTGGCTACACCTTC.

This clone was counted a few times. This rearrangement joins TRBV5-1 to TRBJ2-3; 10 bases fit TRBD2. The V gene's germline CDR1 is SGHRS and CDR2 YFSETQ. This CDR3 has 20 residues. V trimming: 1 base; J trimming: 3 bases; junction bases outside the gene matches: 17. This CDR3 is CASSLKQGIGGLAFTDTQYF. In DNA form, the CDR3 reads TGCGCCAGCAGCTTGAAACAGGGAATCGGGGGACTAGCGTTTACAGATACGCAGTATTTT. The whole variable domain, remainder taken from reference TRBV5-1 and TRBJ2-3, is KAGVTQTPRYLIKTRGQQVTLSCSPISGHRSVSWYQQTPGQGLQFLFEYFSETQRNKGNFPGRFSGRQFSNSRSEMNVSTLELGDSALYLCASSLKQGIGGLAFTDTQYFGPGTRLTVL.

CDR3 nucleotide sequence: TGTGCCAGCAGCAAGACAGATGAGAACACTGAAGCTTTCTTT. This sequence encodes CASSKTDENTEAFF. The rearrangement joins TRBV4-2 to TRBJ1-1; possible D gene TRBD1, 5 bases. V dropped 5 bases and J dropped 1 base, with 11 bases sitting between them. The CDR3 is made up of 14 amino acids. Germline CDR1 reads LGHNA; CDR2 reads YNFKEQ.

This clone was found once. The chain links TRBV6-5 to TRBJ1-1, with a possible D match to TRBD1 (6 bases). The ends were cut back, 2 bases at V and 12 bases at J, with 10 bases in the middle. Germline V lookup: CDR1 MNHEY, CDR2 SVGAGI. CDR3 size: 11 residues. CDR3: CASSYRQETFF. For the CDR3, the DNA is TGTGCCAGCAGTTACCGACAGGAGACTTTCTTT.

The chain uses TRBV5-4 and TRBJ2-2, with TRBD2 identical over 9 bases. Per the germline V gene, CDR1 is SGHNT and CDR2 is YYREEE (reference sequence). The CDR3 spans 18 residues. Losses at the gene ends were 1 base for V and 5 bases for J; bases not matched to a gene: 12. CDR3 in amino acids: CASSLLYSRTSVTGELFF. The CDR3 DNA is TGTGCCAGCAGCTTGTTATATTCCAGGACTAGCGTGACCGGGGAGCTGTTTTTT.

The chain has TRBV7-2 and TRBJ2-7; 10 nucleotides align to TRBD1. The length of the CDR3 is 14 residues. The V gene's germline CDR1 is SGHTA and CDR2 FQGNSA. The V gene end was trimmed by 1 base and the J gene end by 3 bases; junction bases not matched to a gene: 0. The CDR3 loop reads CASSLGDRGYEQYF. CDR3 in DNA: TGTGCCAGCAGCTTAGGGGACAGGGGCTACGAGCAGTACTTC.

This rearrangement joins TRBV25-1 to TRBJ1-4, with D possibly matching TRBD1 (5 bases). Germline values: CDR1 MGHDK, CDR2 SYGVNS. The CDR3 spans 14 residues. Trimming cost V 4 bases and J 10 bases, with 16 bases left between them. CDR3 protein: CASSVNRDGGKLFF. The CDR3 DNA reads TGTGCCAGCAGTGTAAACCGGGACGGGGGAAAACTGTTTTTT. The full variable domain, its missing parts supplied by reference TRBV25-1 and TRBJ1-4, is EADIYQTPRYLVIGTGKKITLECSQTMGHDKMYWYQQDPGMELHLIHYSYGVNSTEKGDLSSESTVSRIRTEHFPLTLESARPSHTSQYLCASSVNRDGGKLFFGSGTQLSVL.

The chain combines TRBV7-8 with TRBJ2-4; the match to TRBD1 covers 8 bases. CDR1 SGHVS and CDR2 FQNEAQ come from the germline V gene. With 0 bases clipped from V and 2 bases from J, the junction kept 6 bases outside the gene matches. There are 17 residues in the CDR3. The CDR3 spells CASSLARTGGSKNIQYF. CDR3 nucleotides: TGTGCCAGCAGCTTAGCGCGAACAGGGGGGTCCAAAAACATTCAGTACTTC.

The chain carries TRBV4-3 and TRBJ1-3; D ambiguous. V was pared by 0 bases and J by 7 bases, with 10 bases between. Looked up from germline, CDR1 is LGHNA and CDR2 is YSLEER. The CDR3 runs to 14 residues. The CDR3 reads CASSQDFPRNTIYF. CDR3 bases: TGCGCCAGCAGCCAAGATTTCCCTAGGAACACCATATATTTT.

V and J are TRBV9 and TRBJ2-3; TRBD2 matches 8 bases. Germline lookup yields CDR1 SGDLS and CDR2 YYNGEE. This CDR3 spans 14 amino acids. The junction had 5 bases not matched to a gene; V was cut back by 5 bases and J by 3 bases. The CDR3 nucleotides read TGTGCCAGCAGTAGCGGGGTTGGAACAGATACGCAGTATTTT. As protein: CASSSGVGTDTQYF.

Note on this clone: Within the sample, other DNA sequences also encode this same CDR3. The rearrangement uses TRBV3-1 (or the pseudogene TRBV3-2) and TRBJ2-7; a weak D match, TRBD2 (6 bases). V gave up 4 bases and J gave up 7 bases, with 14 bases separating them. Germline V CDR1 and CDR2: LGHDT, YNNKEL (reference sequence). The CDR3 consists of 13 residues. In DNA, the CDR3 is TGTGCCAGCAGCCGGGACTTTCCATATGAGCAGTACTTC. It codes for CASSRDFPYEQYF.

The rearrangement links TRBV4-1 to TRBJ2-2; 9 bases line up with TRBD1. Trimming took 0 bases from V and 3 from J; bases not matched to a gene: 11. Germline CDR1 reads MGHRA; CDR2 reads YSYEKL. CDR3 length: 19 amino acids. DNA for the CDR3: TGCGCCAGCAGCCAAGATCTCCACAGGGGGCGGGTGGACACCGGGGAGCTGTTTTTT. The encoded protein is CASSQDLHRGRVDTGELFF.

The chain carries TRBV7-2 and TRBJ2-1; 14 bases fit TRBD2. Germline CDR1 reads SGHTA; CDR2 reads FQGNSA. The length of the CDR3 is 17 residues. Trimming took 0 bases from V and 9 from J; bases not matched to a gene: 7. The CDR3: CASSLAQRGLAGAEQFF. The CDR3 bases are TGTGCCAGCAGCTTAGCCCAACGGGGACTAGCGGGAGCTGAGCAGTTCTTC.

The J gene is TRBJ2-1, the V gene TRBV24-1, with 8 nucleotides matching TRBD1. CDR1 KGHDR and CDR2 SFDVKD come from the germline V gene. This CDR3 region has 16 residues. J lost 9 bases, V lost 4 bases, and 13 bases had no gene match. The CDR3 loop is CATSEPTGGTLGEQFF. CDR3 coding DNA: TGTGCCACCAGTGAACCCACAGGGGGTACTCTCGGTGAGCAGTTCTTC.

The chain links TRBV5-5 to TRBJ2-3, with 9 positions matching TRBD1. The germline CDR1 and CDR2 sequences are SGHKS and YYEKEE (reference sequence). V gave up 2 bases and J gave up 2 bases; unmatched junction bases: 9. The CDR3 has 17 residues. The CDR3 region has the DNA TGTGCCAGCAGCTTAGGCTGGGGGACAGGGCACACAGATACGCAGTATTTT. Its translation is CASSLGWGTGHTDTQYF.

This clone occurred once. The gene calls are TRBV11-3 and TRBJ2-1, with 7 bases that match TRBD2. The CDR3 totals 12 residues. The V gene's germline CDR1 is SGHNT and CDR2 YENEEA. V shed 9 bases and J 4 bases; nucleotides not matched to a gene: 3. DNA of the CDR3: TGTGCCAGTCTCGGGAGGTACAATGAGCAGTTCTTC. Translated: CASLGRYNEQFF.

Here the CDR3 reads CASSKKGDRGGPGNTIYF. Here the CDR3 DNA reads TGTGCCAGCAGCAAAAAGGGGGACAGGGGAGGCCCCGGAAACACCATATATTTT. This chain joins TRBV21-1 and TRBJ1-3; no DNA check was done on the table's D call, TRBD1. TRBV21-1 is reported as a pseudogene. The CDR3 consists of 18 residues.

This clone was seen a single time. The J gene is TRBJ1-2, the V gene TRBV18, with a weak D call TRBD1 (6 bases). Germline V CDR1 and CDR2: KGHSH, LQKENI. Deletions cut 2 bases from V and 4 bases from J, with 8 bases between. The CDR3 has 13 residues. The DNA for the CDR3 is TGTGCCAGCTCACCAGGCAGGGGCTATGGCTACACCTTC. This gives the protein CASSPGRGYGYTF.

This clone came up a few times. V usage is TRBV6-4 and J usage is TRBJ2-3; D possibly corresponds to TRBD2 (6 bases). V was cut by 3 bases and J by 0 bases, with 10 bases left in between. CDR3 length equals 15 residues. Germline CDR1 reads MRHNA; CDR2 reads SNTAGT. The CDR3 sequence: CASSESSGSTDTQYF. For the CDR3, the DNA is TGTGCCAGCAGTGAATCGAGCGGGAGCACAGATACGCAGTATTTT.

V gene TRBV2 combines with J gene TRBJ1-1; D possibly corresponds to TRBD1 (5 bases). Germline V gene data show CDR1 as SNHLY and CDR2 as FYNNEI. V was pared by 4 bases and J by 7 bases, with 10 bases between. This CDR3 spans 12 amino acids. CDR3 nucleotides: TGTGCCAGCAGTGTGACGGGACTTGAAGCTTTCTTT. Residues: CASSVTGLEAFF.

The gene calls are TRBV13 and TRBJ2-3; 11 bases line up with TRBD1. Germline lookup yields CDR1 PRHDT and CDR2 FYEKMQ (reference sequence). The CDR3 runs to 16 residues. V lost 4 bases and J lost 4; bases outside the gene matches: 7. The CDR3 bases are TGTGCCAGCAGCTCCCGGGACAGGGGGGAGGCAGATACGCAGTATTTT. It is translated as CASSSRDRGEADTQYF.

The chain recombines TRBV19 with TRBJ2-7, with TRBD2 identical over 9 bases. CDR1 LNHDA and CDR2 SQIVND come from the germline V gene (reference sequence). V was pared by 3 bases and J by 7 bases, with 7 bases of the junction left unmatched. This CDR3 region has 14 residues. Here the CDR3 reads CASSIGAGGGEQYF. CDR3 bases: TGTGCCAGTAGTATCGGAGCGGGAGGTGGTGAGCAGTACTTC.

In DNA form, the CDR3 reads TGTGCCAGCAGCTCGGGACAGGGCGACGAGCAGTACTTC. This encodes CASSSGQGDEQYF. V is TRBV5-6 and J is TRBJ2-7; 9 nucleotides agree with TRBD1. J lost 5 bases, V lost 3 bases, and 3 bases had no gene match. The CDR3 runs 13 residues. CDR1 is SGHDT, CDR2 YYEEEE, per germline.

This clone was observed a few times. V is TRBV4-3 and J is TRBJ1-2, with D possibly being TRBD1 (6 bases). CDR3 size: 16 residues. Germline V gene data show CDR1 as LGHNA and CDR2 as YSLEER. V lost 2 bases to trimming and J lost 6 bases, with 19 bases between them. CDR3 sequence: CASSQRGVRTADGYTF. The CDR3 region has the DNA TGCGCCAGCAGCCAACGCGGCGTTAGGACAGCGGATGGCTACACCTTC.

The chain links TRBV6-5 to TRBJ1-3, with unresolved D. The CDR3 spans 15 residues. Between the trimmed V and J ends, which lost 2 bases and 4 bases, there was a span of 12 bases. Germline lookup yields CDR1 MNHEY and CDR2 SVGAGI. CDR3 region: CASSYGQSGGNTIYF. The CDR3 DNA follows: TGTGCCAGCAGTTACGGGCAGTCGGGAGGAAACACCATATATTTT.

CDR3 region: CASSEEGRAGNTIYF. In nucleotides, the CDR3 is TGTGCCAGCAGTGAGGAGGGGAGGGCGGGAAACACCATATATTTT. This chain uses TRBV6-1 with TRBJ1-3; maybe TRBD1 (5 bases). The V gene lost 3 bases and the J gene lost 4 bases, with 13 bases spanning the gap. Germline-derived CDR1 and CDR2 are MNHNS and SASEGT. CDR3 length: 15 residues.

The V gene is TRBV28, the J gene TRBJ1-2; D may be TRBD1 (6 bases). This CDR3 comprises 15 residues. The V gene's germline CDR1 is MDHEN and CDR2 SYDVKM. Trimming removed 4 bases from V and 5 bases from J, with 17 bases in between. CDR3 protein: CASSSPGGRGYGYTF. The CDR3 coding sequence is TGTGCCAGCAGTTCACCCGGGGGGCGAGGGTATGGCTACACCTTC.